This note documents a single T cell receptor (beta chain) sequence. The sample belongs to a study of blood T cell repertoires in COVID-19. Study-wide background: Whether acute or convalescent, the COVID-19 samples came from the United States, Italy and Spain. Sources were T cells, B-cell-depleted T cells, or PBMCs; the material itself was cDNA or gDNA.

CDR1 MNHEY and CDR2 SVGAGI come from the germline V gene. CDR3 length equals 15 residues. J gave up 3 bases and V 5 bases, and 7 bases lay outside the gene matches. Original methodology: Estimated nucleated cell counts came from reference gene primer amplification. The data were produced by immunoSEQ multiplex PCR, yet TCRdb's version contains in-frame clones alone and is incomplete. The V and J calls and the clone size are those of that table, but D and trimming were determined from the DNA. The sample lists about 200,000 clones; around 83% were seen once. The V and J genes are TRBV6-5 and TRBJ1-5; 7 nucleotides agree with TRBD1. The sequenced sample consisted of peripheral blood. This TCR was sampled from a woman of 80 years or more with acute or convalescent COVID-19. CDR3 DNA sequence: TGTGCCAGCAGTCACGACAGGGCGGCCAATCAGCCCCAGCATTTT. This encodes CASSHDRAANQPQHF.